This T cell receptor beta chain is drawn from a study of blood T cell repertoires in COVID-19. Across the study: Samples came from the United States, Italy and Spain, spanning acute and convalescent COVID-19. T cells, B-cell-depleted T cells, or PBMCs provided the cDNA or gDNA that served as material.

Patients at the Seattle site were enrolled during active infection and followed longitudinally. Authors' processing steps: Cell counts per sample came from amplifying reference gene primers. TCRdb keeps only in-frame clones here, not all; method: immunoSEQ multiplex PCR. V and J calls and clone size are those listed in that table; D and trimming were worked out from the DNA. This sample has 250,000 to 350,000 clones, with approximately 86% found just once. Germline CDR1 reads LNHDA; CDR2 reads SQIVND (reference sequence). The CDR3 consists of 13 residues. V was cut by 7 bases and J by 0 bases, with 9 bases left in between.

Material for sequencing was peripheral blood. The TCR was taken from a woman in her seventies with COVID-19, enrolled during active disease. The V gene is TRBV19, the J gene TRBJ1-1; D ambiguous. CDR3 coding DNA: TGTGCCAGTACTTATACAGTGAACACTGAAGCTTTCTTT. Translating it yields CASTYTVNTEAFF.